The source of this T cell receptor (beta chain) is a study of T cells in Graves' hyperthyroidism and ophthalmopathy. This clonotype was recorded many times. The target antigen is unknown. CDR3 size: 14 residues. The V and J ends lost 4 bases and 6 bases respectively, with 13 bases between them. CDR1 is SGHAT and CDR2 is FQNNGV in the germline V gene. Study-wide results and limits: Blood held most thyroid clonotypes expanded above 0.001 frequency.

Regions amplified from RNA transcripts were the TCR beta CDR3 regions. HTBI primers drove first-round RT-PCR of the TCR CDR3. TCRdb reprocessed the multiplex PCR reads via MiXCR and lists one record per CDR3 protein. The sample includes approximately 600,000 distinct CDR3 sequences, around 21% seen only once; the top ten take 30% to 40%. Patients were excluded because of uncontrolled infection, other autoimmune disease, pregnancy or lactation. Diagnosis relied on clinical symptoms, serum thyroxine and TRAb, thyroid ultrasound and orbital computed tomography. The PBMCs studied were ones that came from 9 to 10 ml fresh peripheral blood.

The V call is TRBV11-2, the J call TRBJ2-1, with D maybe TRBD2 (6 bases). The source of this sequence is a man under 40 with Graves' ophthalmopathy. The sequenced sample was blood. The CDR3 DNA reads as TGTGCCAGCAGCTCCCTTCTCGGGGGCAATGAGCAGTTCTTC. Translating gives CASSSLLGGNEQFF.